This T cell receptor beta chain emerged from a study of blood T cell repertoires in COVID-19. Across the whole study: Collection of acute and convalescent COVID-19 samples took place in the United States, Italy and Spain. PBMCs, B-cell-depleted T cells, or T cells provided the cDNA or gDNA that made up the material.

Original processing notes: Reference gene primer amplification gave estimated nucleated cell counts. Sequenced by immunoSEQ multiplex PCR; TCRdb stores in-frame clones only, minus some. V and J calls and clone size are as listed in that table; D and trimming were resolved from the DNA. The sample has roughly 66,000 clones; approximately 91% are singletons. This CDR3 has 13 amino acids. The germline V gene has CDR1 SNHLY and CDR2 FYNNEI. The V end lost 2 bases, the J end lost 5 bases, and 10 bases lay between the germline ends. This clonotype originated in a human donor with active COVID-19. The donor label of this sample is uncertain. V is TRBV2 and J is TRBJ2-7; the D gene is possibly TRBD1 (5 bases). The sample was peripheral blood. CDR3 region: CASSETGQNEQYF. The CDR3 DNA is TGTGCCAGCAGTGAAACTGGACAAAACGAGCAGTACTTC.